This T cell receptor beta chain came from a study of graft-versus-host responses after intestinal transplantation. Across the whole study: Induction with anti-thymocyte globulin, then tacrolimus and steroids for roughly three years, was given to all recipients.

Comment on this clone: Its antigen remains unknown.

Data came from immunoSEQ multiplex PCR; TCRdb stores just in-frame clones and leaves some out. The sample includes about 29,000 clones, approximately 90% of them seen just once. General study findings and limits: Analysis identified GvH clones in recipient marrow, with some appearing first in ileum or blood.

CDR3 length equals 15 residues. In germline, CDR1 is GTSNPN, CDR2 SVGIG (reference sequence). This sequence joins TRBV30 and TRBJ2-5; 8 bases map to TRBD1. TRBJ2-7 explains the end of the DNA better; the J call may be wrong. The sequences come from PBMCs, collected around 62 weeks after intestinal transplantation. The receptor was derived from a human patient who received an intestinal transplant, so some T cells may come from the graft donor. This CDR3 is CAWSPDRGKEYEQYF. DNA for the CDR3: TGTGCCTGGAGCCCAGACAGGGGTAAAGAATACGAGCAGTACTTC.